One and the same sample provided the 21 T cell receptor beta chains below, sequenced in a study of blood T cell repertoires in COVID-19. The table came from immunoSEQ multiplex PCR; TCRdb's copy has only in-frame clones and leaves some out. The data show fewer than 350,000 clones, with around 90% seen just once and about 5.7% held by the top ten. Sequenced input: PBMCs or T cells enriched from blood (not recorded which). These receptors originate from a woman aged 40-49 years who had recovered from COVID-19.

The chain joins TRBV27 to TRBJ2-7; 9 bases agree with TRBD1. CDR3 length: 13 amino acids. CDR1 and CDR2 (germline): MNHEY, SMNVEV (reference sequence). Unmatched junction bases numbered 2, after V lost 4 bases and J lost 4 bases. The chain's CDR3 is CASSSGTGYEQYF. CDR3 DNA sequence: TGTGCCAGCAGTTCGGGGACAGGGTACGAGCAGTACTTC.

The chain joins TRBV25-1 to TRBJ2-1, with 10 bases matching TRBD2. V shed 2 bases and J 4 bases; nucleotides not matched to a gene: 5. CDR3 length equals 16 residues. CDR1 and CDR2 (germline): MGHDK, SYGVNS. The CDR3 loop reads CASSELGLAEYNEQFF. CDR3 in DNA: TGTGCCAGCAGTGAACTCGGACTAGCGGAGTACAATGAGCAGTTCTTC.

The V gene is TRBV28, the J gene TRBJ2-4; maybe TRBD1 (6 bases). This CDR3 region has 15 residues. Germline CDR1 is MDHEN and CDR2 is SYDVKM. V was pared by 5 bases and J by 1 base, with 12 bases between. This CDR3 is CASSPQGSAKNIQYF. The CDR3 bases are TGTGCCAGCAGTCCCCAGGGGTCGGCCAAAAACATTCAGTACTTC.

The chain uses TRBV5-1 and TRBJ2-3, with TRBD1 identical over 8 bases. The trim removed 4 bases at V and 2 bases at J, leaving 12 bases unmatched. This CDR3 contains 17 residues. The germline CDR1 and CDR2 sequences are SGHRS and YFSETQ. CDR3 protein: CASSNNLGQGATDTQYF. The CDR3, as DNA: TGCGCCAGCAGCAATAATCTTGGACAGGGCGCCACAGATACGCAGTATTTT.

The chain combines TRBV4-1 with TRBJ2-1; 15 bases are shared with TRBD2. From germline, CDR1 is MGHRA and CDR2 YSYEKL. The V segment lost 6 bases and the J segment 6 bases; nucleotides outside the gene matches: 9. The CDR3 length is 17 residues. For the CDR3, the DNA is TGCGCCAGCAGTCCCCTCCCGGGACTAGCGGGAGGCAATGAGCAGTTCTTC. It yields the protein CASSPLPGLAGGNEQFF.

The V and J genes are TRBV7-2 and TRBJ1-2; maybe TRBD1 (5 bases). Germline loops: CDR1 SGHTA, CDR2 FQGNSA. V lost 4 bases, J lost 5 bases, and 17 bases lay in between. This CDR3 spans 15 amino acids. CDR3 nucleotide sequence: TGTGCCAGCAGCTCCCGATGGACACCGATATATGGCTACACCTTC. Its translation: CASSSRWTPIYGYTF. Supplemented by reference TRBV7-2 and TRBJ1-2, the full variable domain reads GAGVSQSPSNKVTEKGKDVELRCDPISGHTALYWYRQSLGQGLEFLIYFQGNSAPDKSGLPSDRFSAERTGGSVSTLTIQRTQQEDSAVYLCASSSRWTPIYGYTFGSGTRLTVV.

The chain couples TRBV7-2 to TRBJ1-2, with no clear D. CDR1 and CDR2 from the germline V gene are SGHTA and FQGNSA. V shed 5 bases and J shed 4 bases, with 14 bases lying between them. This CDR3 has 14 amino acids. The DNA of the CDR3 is TGTGCCAGCAGCCCGACACGTAGAGCCTATGGCTACACCTTC. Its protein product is CASSPTRRAYGYTF.

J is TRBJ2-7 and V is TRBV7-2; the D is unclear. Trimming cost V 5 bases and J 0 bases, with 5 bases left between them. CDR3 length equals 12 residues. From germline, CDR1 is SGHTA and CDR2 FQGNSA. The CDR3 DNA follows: TGTGCCAGCAGCGCGTTCTCCTACGAGCAGTACTTC. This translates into CASSAFSYEQYF. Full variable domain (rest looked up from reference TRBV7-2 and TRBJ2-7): GAGVSQSPSNKVTEKGKDVELRCDPISGHTALYWYRQSLGQGLEFLIYFQGNSAPDKSGLPSDRFSAERTGGSVSTLTIQRTQQEDSAVYLCASSAFSYEQYFGPGTRLTVT.

In nucleotides, the CDR3 is TGTGCCAGCAGCCAGAATAAAGCGGGAGAGGCCTACGAGCAGTACTTC. Amino acid sequence: CASSQNKAGEAYEQYF. The chain uses TRBV7-2 and TRBJ2-7; 8 positions match TRBD2. The CDR3 covers 16 residues. The V gene end was trimmed by 5 bases and the J gene end by 2 bases; junction bases not matched to a gene: 11. From germline, CDR1 is SGHTA and CDR2 FQGNSA.

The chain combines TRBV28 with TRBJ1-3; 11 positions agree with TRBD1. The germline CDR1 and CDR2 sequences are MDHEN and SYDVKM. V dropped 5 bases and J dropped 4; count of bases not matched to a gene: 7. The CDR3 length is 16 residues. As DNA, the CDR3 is TGTGCCAGCAGTGCGGACAGGGGGCTAAGAGGAAACACCATATATTTT. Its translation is CASSADRGLRGNTIYF. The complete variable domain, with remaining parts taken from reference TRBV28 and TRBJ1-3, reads DVKVTQSSRYLVKRTGEKVFLECVQDMDHENMFWYRQDPGLGLRLIYFSYDVKMKEKGDIPEGYSVSREKKERFSLILESASTNQTSMYLCASSADRGLRGNTIYFGEGSWLTVV.

CDR3 amino acids: CAWRKQGGAYEQYF. CDR3 coding DNA: TGTGCCTGGAGGAAACAGGGGGGGGCCTACGAGCAGTACTTC. V gene TRBV30 combines with J gene TRBJ2-7, with a weak D call TRBD1 (8 bases). V shed 3 bases and J shed 2 bases, with 14 bases lying between them. CDR3 length equals 14 residues. The germline V gene encodes CDR1 GTSNPN and CDR2 SVGIG (reference sequence). The whole variable domain, remainder taken from reference TRBV30 and TRBJ2-7, is SQTIHQWPATLVQPVGSPLSLECTVEGTSNPNLYWYRQAAGRGLQLLFYSVGIGQISSEVPQNLSASRPQDRQFILSSKKLLLSDSGFYLCAWRKQGGAYEQYFGPGTRLTVT.

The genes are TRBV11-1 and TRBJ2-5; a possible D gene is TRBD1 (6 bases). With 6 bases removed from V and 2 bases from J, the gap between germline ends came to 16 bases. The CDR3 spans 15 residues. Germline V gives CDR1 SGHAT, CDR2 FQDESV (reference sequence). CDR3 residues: CASSHRVSGQETQYF. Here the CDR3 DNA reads TGTGCCAGCAGTCACAGGGTATCGGGGCAAGAGACCCAGTACTTC. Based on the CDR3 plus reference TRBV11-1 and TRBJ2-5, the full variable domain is EAEVAQSPRYKITEKSQAVAFWCDPISGHATLYWYRQILGQGPELLVQFQDESVVDDSQLPKDRFSAERLKGVDSTLKIQPAELGDSAMYLCASSHRVSGQETQYFGPGTRLLVL.

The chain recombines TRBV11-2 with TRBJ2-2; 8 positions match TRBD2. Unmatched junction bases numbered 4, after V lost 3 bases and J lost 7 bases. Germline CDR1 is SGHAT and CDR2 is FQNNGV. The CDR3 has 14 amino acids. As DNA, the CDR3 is TGTGCCAGCAGCTTGGGGGGACTAGTCGGGGAGCTGTTTTTT. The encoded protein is CASSLGGLVGELFF. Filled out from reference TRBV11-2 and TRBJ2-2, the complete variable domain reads EAGVAQSPRYKIIEKRQSVAFWCNPISGHATLYWYQQILGQGPKLLIQFQNNGVVDDSQLPKDRFSAERLKGVDSTLKIQPAKLEDSAVYLCASSLGGLVGELFFGEGSRLTVL.

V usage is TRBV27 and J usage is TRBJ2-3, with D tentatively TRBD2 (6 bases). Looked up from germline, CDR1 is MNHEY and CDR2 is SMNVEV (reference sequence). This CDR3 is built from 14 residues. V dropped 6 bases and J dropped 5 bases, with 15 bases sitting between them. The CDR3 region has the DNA TGTGCCAGCAGATCCTCGGGGGTCAAAGATACGCAGTATTTT. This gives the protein CASRSSGVKDTQYF.

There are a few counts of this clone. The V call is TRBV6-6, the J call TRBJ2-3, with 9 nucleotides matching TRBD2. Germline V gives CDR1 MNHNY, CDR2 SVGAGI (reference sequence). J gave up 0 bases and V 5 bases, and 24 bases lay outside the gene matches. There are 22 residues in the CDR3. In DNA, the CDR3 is TGTGCCAGCAGTCCCCCGCTTTACGGTTCTAGCGGGAAGGCCCGTAGCACAGATACGCAGTATTTT. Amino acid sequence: CASSPPLYGSSGKARSTDTQYF.

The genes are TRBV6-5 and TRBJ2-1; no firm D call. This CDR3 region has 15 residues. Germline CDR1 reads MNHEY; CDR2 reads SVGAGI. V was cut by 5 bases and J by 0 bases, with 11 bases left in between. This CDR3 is CASSQPRSSYNEQFF. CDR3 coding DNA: TGTGCCAGCAGTCAACCTAGGAGCTCCTACAATGAGCAGTTCTTC.

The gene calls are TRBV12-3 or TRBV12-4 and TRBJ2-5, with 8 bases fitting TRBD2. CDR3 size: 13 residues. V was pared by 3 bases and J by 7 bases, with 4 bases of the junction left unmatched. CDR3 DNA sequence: TGTGCCAGCAGTTTGGGACTAGTATCGACCCAGTACTTC. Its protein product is CASSLGLVSTQYF.

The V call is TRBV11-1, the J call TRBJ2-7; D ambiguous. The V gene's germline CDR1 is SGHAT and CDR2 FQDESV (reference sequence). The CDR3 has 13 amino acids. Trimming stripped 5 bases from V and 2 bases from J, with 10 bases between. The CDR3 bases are TGTGCCAGCAGCCTCTCTAGGACCTACGAGCAGTACTTC. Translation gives CASSLSRTYEQYF.

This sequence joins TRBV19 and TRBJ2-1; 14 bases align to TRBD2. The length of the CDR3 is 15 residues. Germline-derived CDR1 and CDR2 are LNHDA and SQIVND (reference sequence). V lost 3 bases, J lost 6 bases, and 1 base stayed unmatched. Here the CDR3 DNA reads TGTGCCAGTAGTATTGGACTAGCGGGAGGCAATGAGCAGTTCTTC. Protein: CASSIGLAGGNEQFF. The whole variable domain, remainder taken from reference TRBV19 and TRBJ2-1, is DGGITQSPKYLFRKEGQNVTLSCEQNLNHDAMYWYRQDPGQGLRLIYYSQIVNDFQKGDIAEGYSVSREKKESFPLTVTSAQKNPTAFYLCASSIGLAGGNEQFFGPGTRLTVL.

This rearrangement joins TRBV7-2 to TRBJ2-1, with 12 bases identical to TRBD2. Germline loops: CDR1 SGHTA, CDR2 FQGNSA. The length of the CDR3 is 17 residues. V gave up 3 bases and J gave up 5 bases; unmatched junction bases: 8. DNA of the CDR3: TGTGCCAGCAGCTTCTATCAGAGGACTAGCGGGAACAATGAGCAGTTCTTC. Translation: CASSFYQRTSGNNEQFF. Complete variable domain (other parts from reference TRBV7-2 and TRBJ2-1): GAGVSQSPSNKVTEKGKDVELRCDPISGHTALYWYRQSLGQGLEFLIYFQGNSAPDKSGLPSDRFSAERTGGSVSTLTIQRTQQEDSAVYLCASSFYQRTSGNNEQFFGPGTRLTVL.

DNA of the CDR3: TGCGCCAGCAGTGAGTCCCTGACGCAGTATTTT. It specifies CASSESLTQYF. The chain employs TRBV10-2 and TRBJ2-3; D is ambiguous. This CDR3 region has 11 residues. Germline V lookup: CDR1 WSHSY, CDR2 SAAADI. Trimming removed 0 bases at V and 9 bases at J, with 4 bases between.